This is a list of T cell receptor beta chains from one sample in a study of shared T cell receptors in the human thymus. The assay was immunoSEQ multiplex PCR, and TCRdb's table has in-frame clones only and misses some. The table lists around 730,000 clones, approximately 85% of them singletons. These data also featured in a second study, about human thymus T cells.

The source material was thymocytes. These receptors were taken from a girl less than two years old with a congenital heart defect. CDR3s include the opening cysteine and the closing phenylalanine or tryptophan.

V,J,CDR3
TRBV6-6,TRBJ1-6,CASSYRGYNSPLHF
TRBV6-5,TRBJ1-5,CASRGQADSNQPQHF
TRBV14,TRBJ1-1,CASSHTPGQGLEDTEAFF
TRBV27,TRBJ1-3,CASAGGASGNTIYF
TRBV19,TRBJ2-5,CASSIAPDDREETQYF
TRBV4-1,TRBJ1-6,CASSHSGGYGNSPLHF
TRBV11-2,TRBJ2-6,CASSPRTGKLAGANVLTF
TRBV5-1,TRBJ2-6,CASSRTGFGANVLTF
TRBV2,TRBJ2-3,CANGTDTQYF
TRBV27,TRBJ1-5,CASSLRDGFNQPQHF
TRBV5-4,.,CASSGRVDKTTVYEQYF
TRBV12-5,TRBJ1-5,CASGGGSSDQPQHF
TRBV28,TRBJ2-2,CASSLGGVGTGELFF
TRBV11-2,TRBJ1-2,CASSLDQPGDYGYTF
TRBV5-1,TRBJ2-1,CASSLRFRVKKDSGHEQFF
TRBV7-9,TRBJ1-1,CASSFDNPNSPMNTEAFF
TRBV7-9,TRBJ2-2,CASSLALGLAGGLTELFF
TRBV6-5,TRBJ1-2,CASSYSQGEGTYGYTF
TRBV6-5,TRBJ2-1,CASSLTAGGYGNEQFF
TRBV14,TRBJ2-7,CASSQDRTGFVEDEQYF
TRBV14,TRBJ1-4,CASSQVTQGCNEKLVF
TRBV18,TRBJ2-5,CASSPPAKETQYF
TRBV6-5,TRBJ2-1,CASSPGPPSGLEQFF
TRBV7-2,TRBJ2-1,CASSLAGQGKLADEQFF
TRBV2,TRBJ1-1,CAVRGFGHTEAFF
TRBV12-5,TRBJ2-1,CASGLQELAGDNEQFF
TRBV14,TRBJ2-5,CASSQDFRAFEGWETQYF
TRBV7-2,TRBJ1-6,CASSLGTGISPLHF
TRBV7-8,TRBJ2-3,CASSLVSSGGPDTQYF
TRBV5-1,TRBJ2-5,CASRTLASGRGETQYF
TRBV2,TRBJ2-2,CASSDFLNTGELFF
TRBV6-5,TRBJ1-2,CASSHLGLHGYTF
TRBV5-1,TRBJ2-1,CASSLLASGANEQFF
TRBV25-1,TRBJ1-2,CASSEYMTGGYTF
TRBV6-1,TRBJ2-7,CASGGESVLYEQYF
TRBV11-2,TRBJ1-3,CASSSGLLSGNTIYF
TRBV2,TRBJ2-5,CASSAPRGTQYF
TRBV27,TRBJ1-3,CASATGGAGNTIYF
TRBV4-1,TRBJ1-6,CASSQDSRGGSPLHF
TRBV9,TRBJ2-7,CASSARRQGWNEQYF
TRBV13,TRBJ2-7,CASSLWDRYYEQYF
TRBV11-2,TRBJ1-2,CASSLDRLAWGFNGYTF
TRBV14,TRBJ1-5,CASSQEGGGRIPWSNQPQHF
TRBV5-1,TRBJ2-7,CASSLTDSYEQYF
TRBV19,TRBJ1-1,CASSTGGSNTEAFF
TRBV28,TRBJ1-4,CASRPTGGEGEKLFF
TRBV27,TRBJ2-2,CASSIDRRVDNTGELFF
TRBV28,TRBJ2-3,CASSRTLQSDSTDTQYF
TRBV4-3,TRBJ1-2,CASSPIRGGETNYGYTF
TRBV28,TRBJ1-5,CASSQPWAPSNQPQHF
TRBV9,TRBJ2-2,CASSVRDRVGAGELFF
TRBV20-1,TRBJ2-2,CSVVVTGELFF
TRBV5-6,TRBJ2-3,CASSFLGTGGLDTQYF
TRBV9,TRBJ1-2,CASSVGQSRGFYGYTF
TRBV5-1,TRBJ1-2,CASSPNTGDYGYTF